This T cell receptor (beta chain) is drawn from a study of blood T cell repertoires in COVID-19. Study-level background: Sites across the United States, Italy and Spain contributed samples from acute and convalescent COVID-19. Nucleic acid was either cDNA or gDNA, and it came from T cells, B-cell-depleted T cells, or PBMCs.

Across under 25 US areas, participants ranged in age from 18 to 89 years. Recovered status in Cohort 3 required two negative PCRs, clearance, or symptom resolution. TCRdb keeps only in-frame clones here, not all; method: immunoSEQ multiplex PCR. This table holds 390,000 or so clones, around 91% found once. Trimming cost V 6 bases and J 0 bases, with 8 bases left between them. The CDR3 spans 13 residues. Germline values: CDR1 MNHEY, CDR2 SMNVEV (reference sequence). The origin of this receptor is a man younger than 30 who had recovered from COVID-19. The sample consisted of PBMCs or T cells enriched from blood (not recorded which). This chain links TRBV27 with TRBJ2-5, with D unresolved. CDR3 loop: CASRKEYQETQYF. The CDR3 DNA sequence: TGTGCCAGCAGGAAGGAGTACCAAGAGACCCAGTACTTC.